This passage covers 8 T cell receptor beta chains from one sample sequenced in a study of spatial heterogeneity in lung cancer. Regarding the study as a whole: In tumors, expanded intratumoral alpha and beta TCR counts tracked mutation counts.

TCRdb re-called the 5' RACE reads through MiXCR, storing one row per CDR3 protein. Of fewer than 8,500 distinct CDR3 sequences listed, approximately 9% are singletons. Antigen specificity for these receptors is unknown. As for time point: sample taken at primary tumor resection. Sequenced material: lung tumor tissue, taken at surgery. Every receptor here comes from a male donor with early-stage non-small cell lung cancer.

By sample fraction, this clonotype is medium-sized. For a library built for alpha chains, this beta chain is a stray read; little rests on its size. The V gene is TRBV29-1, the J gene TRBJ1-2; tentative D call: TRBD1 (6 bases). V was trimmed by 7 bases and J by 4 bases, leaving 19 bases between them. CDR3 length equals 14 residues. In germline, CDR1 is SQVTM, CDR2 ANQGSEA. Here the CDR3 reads CSAEARGMSYGYTF. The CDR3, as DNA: TGCAGCGCGGAGGCCAGGGGTATGAGCTATGGCTACACCTTC.

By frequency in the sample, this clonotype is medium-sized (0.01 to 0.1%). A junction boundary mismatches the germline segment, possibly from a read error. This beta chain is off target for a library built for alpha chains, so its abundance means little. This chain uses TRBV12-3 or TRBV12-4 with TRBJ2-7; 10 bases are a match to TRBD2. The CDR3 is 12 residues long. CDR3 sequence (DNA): TGTGCCAGCAGTTTTGGGTCGGGACTAGCGAAATTC. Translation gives CASSFGSGLAKF.

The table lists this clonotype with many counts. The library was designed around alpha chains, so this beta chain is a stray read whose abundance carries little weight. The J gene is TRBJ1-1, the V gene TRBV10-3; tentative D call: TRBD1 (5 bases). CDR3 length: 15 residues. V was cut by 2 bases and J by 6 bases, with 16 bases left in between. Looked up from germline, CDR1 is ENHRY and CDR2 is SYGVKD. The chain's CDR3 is CAISEVVGTGAEAFF. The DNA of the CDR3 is TGTGCCATCAGTGAGGTAGTAGGGACCGGGGCTGAAGCTTTCTTT.

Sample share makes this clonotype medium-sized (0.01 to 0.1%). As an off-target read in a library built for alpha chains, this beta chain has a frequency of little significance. The CDR3 DNA reads as TGCGCCAGCAGCCGACTGGCGAACACTGAAGCTTTCTTT. Encoded protein: CASSRLANTEAFF. The chain links TRBV5-1 to TRBJ1-1; D not certain. Trimming left V 4 bases short and J 1 base short, with 8 bases between. The CDR3 is 13 residues long. From germline, CDR1 is SGHRS and CDR2 YFSETQ. Supplemented by reference TRBV5-1 and TRBJ1-1, the full variable domain reads KAGVTQTPRYLIKTRGQQVTLSCSPISGHRSVSWYQQTPGQGLQFLFEYFSETQRNKGNFPGRFSGRQFSNSRSEMNVSTLELGDSALYLCASSRLANTEAFFGQGTRLTVV.

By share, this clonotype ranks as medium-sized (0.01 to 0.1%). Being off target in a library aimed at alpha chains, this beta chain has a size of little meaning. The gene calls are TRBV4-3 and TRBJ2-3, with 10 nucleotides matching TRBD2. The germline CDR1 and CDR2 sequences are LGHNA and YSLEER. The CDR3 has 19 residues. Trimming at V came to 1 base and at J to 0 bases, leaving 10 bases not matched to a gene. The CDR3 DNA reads TGCGCCAGCAGCCAAGGACCCCTAGCGGGAGAACCTAGCACAGATACGCAGTATTTT. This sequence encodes CASSQGPLAGEPSTDTQYF.

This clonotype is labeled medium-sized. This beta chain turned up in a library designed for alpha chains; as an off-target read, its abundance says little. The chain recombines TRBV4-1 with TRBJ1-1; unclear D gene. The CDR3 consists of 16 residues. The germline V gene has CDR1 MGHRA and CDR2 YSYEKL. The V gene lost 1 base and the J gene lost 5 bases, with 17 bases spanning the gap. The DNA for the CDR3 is TGCGCCAGCAGCCAAGGTCCAAGCAGGTCGGGAACTGAAGCTTTCTTT. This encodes CASSQGPSRSGTEAFF.

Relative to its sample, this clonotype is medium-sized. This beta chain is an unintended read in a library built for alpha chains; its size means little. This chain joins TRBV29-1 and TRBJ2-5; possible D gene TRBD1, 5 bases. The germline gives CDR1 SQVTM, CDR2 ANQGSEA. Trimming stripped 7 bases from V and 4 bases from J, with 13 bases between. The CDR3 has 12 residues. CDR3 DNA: TGCAGCGGCGAAACAGGTTCAGAGACCCAGTACTTC. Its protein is CSGETGSETQYF.

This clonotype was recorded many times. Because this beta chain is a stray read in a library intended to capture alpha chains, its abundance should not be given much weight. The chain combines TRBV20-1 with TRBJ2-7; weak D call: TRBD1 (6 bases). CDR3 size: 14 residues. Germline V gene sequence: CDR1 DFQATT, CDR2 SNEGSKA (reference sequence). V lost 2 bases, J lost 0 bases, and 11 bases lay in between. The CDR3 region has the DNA TGCAGTGCTAGACAGGGGCATATCTCCTACGAGCAGTACTTC. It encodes CSARQGHISYEQYF.